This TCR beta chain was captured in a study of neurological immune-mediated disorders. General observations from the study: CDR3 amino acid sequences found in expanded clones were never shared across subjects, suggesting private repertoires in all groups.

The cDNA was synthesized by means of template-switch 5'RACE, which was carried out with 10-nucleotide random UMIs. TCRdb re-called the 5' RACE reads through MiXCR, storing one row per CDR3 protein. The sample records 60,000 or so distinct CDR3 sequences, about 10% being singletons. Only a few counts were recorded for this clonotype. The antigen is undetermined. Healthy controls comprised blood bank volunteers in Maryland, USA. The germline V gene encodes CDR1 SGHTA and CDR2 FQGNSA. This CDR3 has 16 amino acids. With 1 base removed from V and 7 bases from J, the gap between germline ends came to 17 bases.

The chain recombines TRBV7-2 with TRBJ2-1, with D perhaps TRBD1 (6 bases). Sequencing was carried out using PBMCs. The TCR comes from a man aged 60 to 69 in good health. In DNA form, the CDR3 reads TGTGCCAGCAGCTTAGATACCCAGGTTAGGGGGAATGAGCAGTTCTTC. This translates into CASSLDTQVRGNEQFF.